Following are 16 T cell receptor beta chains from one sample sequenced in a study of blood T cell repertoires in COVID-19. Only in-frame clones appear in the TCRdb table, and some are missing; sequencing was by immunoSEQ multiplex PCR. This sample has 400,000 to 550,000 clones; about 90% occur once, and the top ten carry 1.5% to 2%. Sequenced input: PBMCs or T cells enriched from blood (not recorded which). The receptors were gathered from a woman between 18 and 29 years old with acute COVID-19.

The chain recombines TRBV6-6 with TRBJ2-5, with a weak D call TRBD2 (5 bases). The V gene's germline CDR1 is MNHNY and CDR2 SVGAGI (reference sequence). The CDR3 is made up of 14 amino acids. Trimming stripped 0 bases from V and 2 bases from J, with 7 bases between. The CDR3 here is CASSYSSGQETQYF. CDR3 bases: TGTGCCAGCAGTTACTCGAGCGGTCAAGAGACCCAGTACTTC.

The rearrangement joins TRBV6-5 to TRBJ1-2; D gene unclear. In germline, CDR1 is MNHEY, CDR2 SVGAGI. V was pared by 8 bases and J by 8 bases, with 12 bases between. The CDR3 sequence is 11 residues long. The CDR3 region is CASGREGGYTF. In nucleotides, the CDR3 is TGTGCCAGCGGGAGGGAAGGCGGCTACACCTTC.

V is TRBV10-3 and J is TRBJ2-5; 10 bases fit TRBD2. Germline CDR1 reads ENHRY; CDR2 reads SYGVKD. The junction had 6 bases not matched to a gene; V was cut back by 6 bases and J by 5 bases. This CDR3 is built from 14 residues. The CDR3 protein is CAISQREGGETQYF. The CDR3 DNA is TGTGCCATCAGCCAGCGGGAGGGGGGGGAGACCCAGTACTTC.

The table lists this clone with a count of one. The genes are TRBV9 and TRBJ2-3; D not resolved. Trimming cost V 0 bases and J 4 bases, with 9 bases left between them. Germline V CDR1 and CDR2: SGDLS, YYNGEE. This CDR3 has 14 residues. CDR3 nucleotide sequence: TGTGCCAGCAGCGTAGGAATCGGGTCAGATACGCAGTATTTT. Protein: CASSVGIGSDTQYF.

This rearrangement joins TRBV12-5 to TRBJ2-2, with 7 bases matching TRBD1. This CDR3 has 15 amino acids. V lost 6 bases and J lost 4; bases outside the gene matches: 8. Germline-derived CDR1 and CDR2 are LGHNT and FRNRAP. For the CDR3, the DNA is TGTGCTAGTGGCCCGACCCACAGGGGCACCGGGGAGCTGTTTTTT. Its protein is CASGPTHRGTGELFF.

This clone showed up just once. CDR3 in DNA: TGTGCCAGTCCGCCGACAGGGGCTCAGCCCCAGCATTTT. It translates to CASPPTGAQPQHF. This chain connects TRBV5-3 to TRBJ1-5, with 8 bases fitting TRBD1. Being an ORF, TRBV5-3 has a function that is uncertain. This CDR3 is built from 13 residues. V lost 8 bases, J lost 6 bases, and 7 bases stayed unmatched.

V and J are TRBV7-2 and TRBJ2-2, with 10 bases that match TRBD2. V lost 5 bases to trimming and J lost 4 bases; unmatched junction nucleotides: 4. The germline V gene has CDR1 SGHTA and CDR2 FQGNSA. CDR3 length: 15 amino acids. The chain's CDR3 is CASSETSGSTGELFF. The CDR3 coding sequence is TGTGCCAGCAGCGAGACTAGCGGGTCCACCGGGGAGCTGTTTTTT.

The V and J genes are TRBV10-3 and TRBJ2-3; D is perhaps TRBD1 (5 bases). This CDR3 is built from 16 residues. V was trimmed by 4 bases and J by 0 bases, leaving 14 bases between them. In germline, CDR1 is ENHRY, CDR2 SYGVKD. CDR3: CAISGADSRSTDTQYF. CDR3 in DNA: TGTGCCATCAGTGGTGCCGACAGCCGGAGCACAGATACGCAGTATTTT.

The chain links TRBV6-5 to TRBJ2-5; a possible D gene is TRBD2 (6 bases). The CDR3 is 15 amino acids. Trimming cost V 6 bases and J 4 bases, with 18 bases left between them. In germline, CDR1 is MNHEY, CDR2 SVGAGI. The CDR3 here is CASRGGVGTPETQYF. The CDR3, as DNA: TGTGCCAGCAGGGGGGGTGTTGGAACCCCAGAGACCCAGTACTTC.

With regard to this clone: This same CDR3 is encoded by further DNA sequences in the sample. CDR3 DNA sequence: TGTGCCAGTAGTATACGAGGGTACGAGACCCAGTACTTC. This translates into CASSIRGYETQYF. The chain carries TRBV19 and TRBJ2-5; D perhaps matches TRBD2 (5 bases). Trimming took 2 bases from V and 5 from J, leaving 9 bases between them. The CDR3 is 13 amino acids. CDR1 and CDR2 from the germline V gene are LNHDA and SQIVND (reference sequence).

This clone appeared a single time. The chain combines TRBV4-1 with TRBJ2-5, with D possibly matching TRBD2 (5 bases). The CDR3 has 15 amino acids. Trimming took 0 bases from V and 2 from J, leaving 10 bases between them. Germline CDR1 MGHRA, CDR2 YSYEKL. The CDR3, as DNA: TGCGCCAGCAGCCAAGATCATCGCGGGCAAGAGACCCAGTACTTC. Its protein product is CASSQDHRGQETQYF.

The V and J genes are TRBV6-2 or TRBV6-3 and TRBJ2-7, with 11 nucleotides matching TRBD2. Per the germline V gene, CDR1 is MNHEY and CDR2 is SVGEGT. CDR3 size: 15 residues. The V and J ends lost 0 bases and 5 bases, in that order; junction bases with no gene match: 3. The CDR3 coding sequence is TGTGCCAGCAGTTACTCGTCGGGACTAGCGGACGAGCAGTACTTC. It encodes CASSYSSGLADEQYF.

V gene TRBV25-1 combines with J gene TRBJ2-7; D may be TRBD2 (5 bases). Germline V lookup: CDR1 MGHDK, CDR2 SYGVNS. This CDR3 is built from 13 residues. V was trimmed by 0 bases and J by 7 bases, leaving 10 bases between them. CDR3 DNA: TGTGCCAGCAGTGAATACAGGCCGGGGGAGCAGTACTTC. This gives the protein CASSEYRPGEQYF.

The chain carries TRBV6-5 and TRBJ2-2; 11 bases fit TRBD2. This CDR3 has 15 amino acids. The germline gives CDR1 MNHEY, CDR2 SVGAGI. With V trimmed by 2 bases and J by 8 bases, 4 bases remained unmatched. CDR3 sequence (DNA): TGTGCCAGCAGTTACCCCCCTAGCGGGAGGGGGGAGCTGTTTTTT. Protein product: CASSYPPSGRGELFF.

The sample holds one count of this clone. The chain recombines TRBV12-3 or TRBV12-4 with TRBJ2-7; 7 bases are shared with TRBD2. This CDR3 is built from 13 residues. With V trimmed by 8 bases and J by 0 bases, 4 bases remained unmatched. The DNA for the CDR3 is TGTGCCAGCTCTATAGCGGGCTCCTACGAGCAGTACTTC. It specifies CASSIAGSYEQYF.

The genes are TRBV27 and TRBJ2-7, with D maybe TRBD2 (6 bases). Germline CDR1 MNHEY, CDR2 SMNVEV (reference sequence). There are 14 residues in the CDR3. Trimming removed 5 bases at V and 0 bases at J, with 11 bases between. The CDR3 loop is CASSLGTFSYEQYF. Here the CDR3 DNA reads TGTGCCAGCAGTCTTGGGACTTTCTCCTACGAGCAGTACTTC.